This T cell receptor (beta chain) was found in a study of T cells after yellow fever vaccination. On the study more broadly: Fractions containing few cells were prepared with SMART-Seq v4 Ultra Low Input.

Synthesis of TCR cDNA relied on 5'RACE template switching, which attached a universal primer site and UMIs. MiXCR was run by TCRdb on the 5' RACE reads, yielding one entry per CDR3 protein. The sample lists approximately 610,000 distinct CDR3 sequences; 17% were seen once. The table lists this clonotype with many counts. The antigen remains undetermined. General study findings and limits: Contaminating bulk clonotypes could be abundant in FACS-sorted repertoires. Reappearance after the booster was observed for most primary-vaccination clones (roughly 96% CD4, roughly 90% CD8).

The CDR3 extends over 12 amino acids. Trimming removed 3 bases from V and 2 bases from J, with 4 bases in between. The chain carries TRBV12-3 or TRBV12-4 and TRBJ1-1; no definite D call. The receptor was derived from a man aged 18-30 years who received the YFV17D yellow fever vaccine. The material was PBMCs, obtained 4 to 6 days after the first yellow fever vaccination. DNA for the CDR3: TGTGCCAGCAGTTTTGTTAACACTGAAGCTTTCTTT. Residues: CASSFVNTEAFF.